A single sample gave rise to the 3 T cell receptor beta chains below, sequenced in a study of blood T cell repertoires in COVID-19. Using immunoSEQ multiplex PCR, the repertoire was profiled, and TCRdb retains in-frame clones only, with some absent. In the table there are approximately 64,000 clones, about 90% of which are singletons. The sample comprised peripheral blood. The source is a woman aged 55 to 70 with COVID-19, enrolled during active disease.

This rearrangement joins TRBV19 to TRBJ1-5; TRBD1 matches at 9 bases. CDR3 size: 15 residues. Unmatched junction bases numbered 4, after V lost 3 bases and J lost 4 bases. Germline loops: CDR1 LNHDA, CDR2 SQIVND (reference sequence). The CDR3 DNA is TGTGCCAGTAGTATGGCGGACAGGGGTAATCAGCCCCAGCATTTT. Protein: CASSMADRGNQPQHF. Full variable domain (remainder filled in from reference TRBV19 and TRBJ1-5): DGGITQSPKYLFRKEGQNVTLSCEQNLNHDAMYWYRQDPGQGLRLIYYSQIVNDFQKGDIAEGYSVSREKKESFPLTVTSAQKNPTAFYLCASSMADRGNQPQHFGDGTRLSIL.

The V gene is TRBV7-9, the J gene TRBJ2-1; 8 positions match TRBD2. CDR1 SEHNR and CDR2 FQNEAQ come from the germline V gene (reference sequence). The V segment lost 5 bases and the J segment 3 bases; nucleotides outside the gene matches: 6. This CDR3 spans 15 amino acids. CDR3 in DNA: TGTGCCAGCAGCCCACCCAGCGGGGGCTACAATGAGCAGTTCTTC. This sequence encodes CASSPPSGGYNEQFF.

The chain links TRBV27 to TRBJ1-1; 12 bases map to TRBD1. CDR3 length: 17 amino acids. J gave up 4 bases and V 6 bases, and 12 bases lay outside the gene matches. Germline-derived CDR1 and CDR2 are MNHEY and SMNVEV (reference sequence). The CDR3 DNA reads TGTGCCAGCAGCCACCACGGGACAGGGGGCCTAGGCACTGAAGCTTTCTTT. The encoded protein is CASSHHGTGGLGTEAFF.